This T cell receptor beta chain was recorded in a study of cytomegalovirus exposure and HLA in healthy donors (TCRdb year 2017). As for the study more broadly: An earlier analysis of some 500 of the donors reported about 250 Gb of sequence data and roughly 110 million unique TCR beta sequences from around 200 million T cells. Every discovery cohort repertoire had been produced on one sequencing platform. In addition to the first cohort of approximately 670 subjects, a separate validation cohort of 120 different subjects was used. The aim of the study was to test whether cataloging public T cell receptors could identify signatures of past pathogen exposure. About five DR-DQ haplotypes were handled as single units for association and clustering because linkage in the cohort was strong. To predict cytomegalovirus infection status, the study brought together high-throughput TCR immunosequencing, statistical association of individual TCRs with disease status, and machine learning. To decide whether each TCR beta V gene segment behaved as functional or pseudogenic, an earlier analysis of 587 of the donors relied on high-throughput TCR beta sequencing. The genetic ancestry cluster associated with self-reported Caucasian donors included roughly four fifths of the roughly 410 genotyped donors. Alongside the repertoire data, information on donor age, sex, ethnicity and CMV serostatus was compiled. Genome-wide SNP genotypes for about three fifths of the roughly 670 donors were used in a later genetic analysis, which treated that subset as a discovery cohort. Typing coverage varied by locus: 629-630 donors for A, B, C, DRB1 and DQB1; roughly 500 for DQA1; about 570 for DPA1; around 490 for DPB1. About 300 gigabases of sequencing data and 78 million or so unique TCR sequences were included in an early release covering over 600 HLA-typed donors. The later analysis used no new phenotypic data to find candidate immune exposures, relying instead on TCR beta sequences and their occurrence across donors. Among around 400 genotyped donors of the cohort, an average of approximately 240,000 unique TCR beta nucleotide sequences was sequenced per donor, of which 15% to 20% were non-productive. A later analysis re-analyzed previously published TCR beta repertoires from about 600 donors and added high-resolution HLA genotyping to study TCR occurrence patterns. Using immunosequencing, the study profiled T cell repertoires from around 670 subjects and related those repertoires to cytomegalovirus serostatus. HLA typing included class I and class II loci at four-digit resolution.

Library preparation used the immunoSEQ multiplex PCR assay. A mixture of 60 forward primers for TCR Vbeta segments and 13 reverse primers for TCR Jbeta segments was used in the multiplex PCR. A multiplex PCR assay on genomic DNA amplified the CDR3 region of rearranged TCR beta genes. The Illumina HiSeq System was used to sequence the amplified TCR beta libraries as 87-base-pair reads. The authors' analysis ran thus. In a later analysis, some 80 million unique TCR beta chains were counted across the roughly 610 repertoires, and about 10 million of these chains were shared by at least two donors. Raw reads were error-corrected and collapsed into unique sequences by a nearest-neighbor algorithm in which closely related sequences were merged to remove PCR and sequencing errors. To assign V, D and J gene segments, CDR3 sequences were aligned to IMGT reference sequences. For a sequence to be retained, at least a six-nucleotide match to both a V gene segment and a J gene segment was required. Rearrangements were classified as productive when the CDR3 lacked stop codons and remained in frame with V and J, and all other rearrangements were classified as non-productive. CDR3 was defined according to IMGT convention as the region running from the second conserved V-encoded cysteine to the conserved J-encoded phenylalanine. In an earlier analysis of more than 550 of the donors, sequences lacking an unambiguous match to a single V gene segment were excluded. An earlier analysis of some 500 of the donors classified V segments as functional when productive rearrangements were above 56.7% and as segregating when the standard deviation between donors was above 5%. A statistical classification framework was developed to diagnose cytomegalovirus status using the catalog of TCR beta chain sequences. In a later analysis, TCR nucleotide sequences were compared against IMGT/GENE-DB human TR gene sequences so that V and J genes could be assigned. The TCRdist pipeline was used in a later analysis to assign CDR3 sequences and most-parsimonious VDJ recombination scenarios. A later analysis defined each TCR beta chain by its CDR3 amino acid sequence plus V-gene family, and excluded reads lacking a unique V-gene family. To address suspected cross-contamination and a sequencing artifact, a later analysis removed approximately 600 highly shared, low-generation-probability nucleotide sequences. A later analysis calculated a clonal expansion index for each public chain from normalized within-repertoire ranks of inferred template counts. In a later analysis, generation probabilities were computed with a VDJ recombination model fitted to out-of-frame rearrangements, and the resulting probabilities were checked against IGoR. In a later analysis, hypergeometric tests were used to score TCR-TCR, TCR-HLA and TCR-CMV co-occurrence, with a repertoire-size bias correction applied to TCR pairs. A later analysis estimated false discovery rates by permuting HLA or CMV assignments 20 times. A later analysis grouped co-occurring TCRs with DBSCAN, adding TCRdist sequence similarity when clustering within HLA-allele-positive subsets. Repertoires with fewer than 30,000 or more than 120,000 public chains, plus five repertoires with anomalous nucleotide sharing, were excluded from co-occurrence clustering. In its TCRdb copy, this immuneACCESS table keeps in-frame sequences only and misses some clones. Where compared with another copy, unresolved V genes explain less than half of these, and the others have no known cause. The DNA was the basis for D and trimming; V, J and clone size are from that table. Counted in this sample were fewer than 200,000 clones; approximately 77% of them appeared once. Around 1.5% of the sample comes from the top ten.

What the authors observed across the whole study: Most TCR sequences were seen in very few donors, while some public TCRs were found in many individuals. In a later analysis, several top co-occurrence clusters were reported to appear linked to parvovirus B19, influenza, CMV and Epstein-Barr virus. A later analysis found that most CMV-associated TCR beta chains appeared HLA-restricted, with HLA associations seemingly driven largely by CMV exposure. When HLA alleles, especially DR and DQ, strongly co-occurred, attributing TCR associations to individual alleles was difficult. Because the 87-base-pair reads could not distinguish some IMGT-functional V segments, including TRBV6-2 and TRBV6-3, those segments were excluded. An earlier analysis of some 590 of the donors showed that most TCR beta V segments appeared in productive rearrangements either about 87% or about 30% of the time, which broadly matched IMGT annotations. A further reported finding was that TCR beta sequences accurately predicted the HLA-A and HLA-B alleles for most subjects in the first cohort. Because HLA typing was unavailable for some donors at each locus, only the typed subset was used in association tests. Because counts were too low, roughly 16 rarely observed V segments, including chromosome 9 orphons, were left out of the earlier analysis of some 600 of the donors. Specific HLA alleles were associated with about 17,000 TCR beta sequences at a false discovery rate of 0.05 in a later analysis. According to a later genetic analysis, donors in an Asian-associated ancestry cluster had fewer N-insertions in productive TCRs than the roughly 700-donor mean. A later analysis found that HLA-associated TCR beta chains were more clonally expanded and had lower generation probabilities than equally common non-associated chains. The cohort was sequenced for TCR beta chains only, and without alpha or paired-chain data the features that could be detected were limited. The classifier was reported to diagnose cytomegalovirus status with high specificity and sensitivity in both the original cohort and the validation cohort. Correlated functional status among segregating V segments might reflect linkage disequilibrium, but an unknown experimental factor could not be ruled out. A total of fewer than 200 TCR beta chains were listed by the study as associated with cytomegalovirus. It was suggested by the authors that the approach could potentially be generalized to other disease states and immunological phenotypes. A group of highly shared sequence variants was considered likely to be a technical artifact of the sequencing pipeline. Immune exposure information for the cohort was limited to CMV serostatus. A few of the identified cytomegalovirus-associated TCR beta chains were confirmed in vitro to be specific for cytomegalovirus antigens. A later genetic analysis associated a missense DCLRE1C variant with V-gene and J-gene trimming of TCR beta chains, and an independent cohort replicated the association. Roughly uniform sequencing depth across donors was assumed in presence/absence analyses, although this assumption may not hold. In a later analysis, the rate of TCR association differed among HLA loci, with DRB1 alleles having the most associated TCRs and HLA-C alleles having the fewest.

Notes on this clone: What this receptor recognizes is not known. One base away there is no much larger clone; base qualities are not given.

V loses 7 bases, J loses 6 bases, and the germline ends lie 4 bases apart. The germline V gene supplies CDR1 MDHEN and CDR2 SYDVKM. The CDR3 measures 10 amino acids from cysteine to phenylalanine. Just CDR3 DNA is preserved here, 30 bases in frame from base 1. The cohort comprised approximately 700 healthy bone marrow donors. All cohort members were sampled while nominally healthy, although unrecorded immune exposures were likely present. The donor was CMV seronegative and belonged to the group of under 400 seronegative cohort members. Each donor provided a peripheral blood sample, and peripheral blood mononuclear cells were used for TCR beta sequencing. Genomic DNA was extracted from the blood cell samples with the Qiagen DNeasy Blood Extraction Kit.

The material sequenced was PBMCs. The source is a male donor in good health and CMV-seronegative. The rearranged segments are TRBV28 and TRBJ1-3; the D segment cannot be called with confidence. This receptor carries the CDR3 CASIKNTIYF. The sequenced DNA is TGTGCCAGCATTAAAAACACCATATATTTT.